A selection of T cell receptor beta chains follows, all from one sample in a study of blood T cell repertoires in COVID-19. Sequencing was performed with immunoSEQ multiplex PCR; in TCRdb, only in-frame clones are kept and a portion is missing. The sample holds under 150,000 clones, under 85% seen once. The source material was peripheral blood. The receptors here all came from a woman of 80 years or more in a cohort sampled during active or convalescent COVID-19. Each CDR3 is given with its conserved first and last residue. The order of the fields is D gene, V gene, J gene, CDR3 length, CDR3 protein. The D gene is left open where the match is weak.

D gene: -; V gene: TRBV28; J gene: TRBJ1-2; CDR3 length: 12; CDR3 protein: CASSSTNYGYTF
D gene: -; V gene: TRBV6-5; J gene: TRBJ2-5; CDR3 length: 13; CDR3 protein: CASSYSSGVRQYF
D gene: TRBD1; V gene: TRBV5-1; J gene: TRBJ2-2; CDR3 length: 16; CDR3 protein: CASSLPTGGDTGELFF
D gene: -; V gene: TRBV5-1; J gene: TRBJ2-5; CDR3 length: 15; CDR3 protein: CASSLPARGSETQYF
D gene: -; V gene: TRBV5-1; J gene: TRBJ1-4; CDR3 length: 14; CDR3 protein: CASRPTGSNEKLFF
D gene: -; V gene: TRBV3-1/TRBV3-2; J gene: TRBJ1-2; CDR3 length: 12; CDR3 protein: CASSQLNYGYTF
D gene: TRBD2; V gene: TRBV7-3; J gene: TRBJ2-1; CDR3 length: 13; CDR3 protein: CASSLTAGYEQFF
D gene: TRBD2; V gene: TRBV7-9; J gene: TRBJ2-3; CDR3 length: 16; CDR3 protein: CASSSNLAGRTDTQYF
D gene: -; V gene: TRBV6-6; J gene: TRBJ1-5; CDR3 length: 15; CDR3 protein: CASSYSGGKNQPQHF
D gene: -; V gene: TRBV7-3; J gene: TRBJ1-1; CDR3 length: 13; CDR3 protein: CASSQFMNTEAFF
D gene: -; V gene: TRBV21-1; J gene: TRBJ1-2; CDR3 length: 16; CDR3 protein: CASSSRGHQRDYGYTF
D gene: -; V gene: TRBV20-1; J gene: TRBJ1-2; CDR3 length: 10; CDR3 protein: CSVRSYGYTF
D gene: TRBD1; V gene: TRBV11-2; J gene: TRBJ1-3; CDR3 length: 13; CDR3 protein: CASTWGQGDTIYF
D gene: -; V gene: TRBV27; J gene: TRBJ1-1; CDR3 length: 14; CDR3 protein: CASSRTAVGTEAFF
D gene: -; V gene: TRBV27; J gene: TRBJ1-4; CDR3 length: 14; CDR3 protein: CASSSPRANEKLFF
D gene: -; V gene: TRBV18; J gene: TRBJ1-2; CDR3 length: 15; CDR3 protein: CASSRLETANYGYTF
D gene: -; V gene: TRBV19; J gene: TRBJ2-5; CDR3 length: 15; CDR3 protein: CASPKLGHFQETQYF
D gene: TRBD1; V gene: TRBV4-1; J gene: TRBJ2-2; CDR3 length: 18; CDR3 protein: CASSLRDRGRLKDGELFF
D gene: -; V gene: TRBV18; J gene: TRBJ1-1; CDR3 length: 13; CDR3 protein: CASSSDLNTEAFF
D gene: -; V gene: TRBV11-2; J gene: TRBJ2-5; CDR3 length: 15; CDR3 protein: CASSLVDYEYTTQYF
D gene: -; V gene: TRBV7-2; J gene: TRBJ1-1; CDR3 length: 13; CDR3 protein: CASRRQWGTEAFF
D gene: -; V gene: TRBV30; J gene: TRBJ1-2; CDR3 length: 13; CDR3 protein: CAWSREGVSGYTF
D gene: -; V gene: TRBV7-2; J gene: TRBJ1-3; CDR3 length: 17; CDR3 protein: CASSLVPGLYSGNTIYF
D gene: -; V gene: TRBV18; J gene: TRBJ1-1; CDR3 length: 14; CDR3 protein: CASSLVGIVTEAFF
D gene: -; V gene: TRBV18; J gene: TRBJ1-2; CDR3 length: 14; CDR3 protein: CASSPLQGADGYTF
D gene: -; V gene: TRBV2; J gene: TRBJ1-1; CDR3 length: 12; CDR3 protein: CASSEGADEAFF
D gene: -; V gene: TRBV19; J gene: TRBJ1-4; CDR3 length: 14; CDR3 protein: CASSIRGGDEKLFF
D gene: -; V gene: TRBV28; J gene: TRBJ2-5; CDR3 length: 13; CDR3 protein: CASSYQGLETQYF
D gene: -; V gene: TRBV6-1; J gene: TRBJ1-2; CDR3 length: 14; CDR3 protein: CASSELPQNYGYTF
D gene: -; V gene: TRBV18; J gene: TRBJ2-3; CDR3 length: 16; CDR3 protein: CASSPPNARLDGTQYF
D gene: TRBD1; V gene: TRBV14; J gene: TRBJ2-3; CDR3 length: 15; CDR3 protein: CASSTNRGPTDTQYF
D gene: TRBD1; V gene: TRBV6-5; J gene: TRBJ2-1; CDR3 length: 13; CDR3 protein: CASSYDRGNEQFF
D gene: TRBD1; V gene: TRBV19; J gene: TRBJ1-5; CDR3 length: 12; CDR3 protein: CASTDRAQPQHF
D gene: -; V gene: TRBV28; J gene: TRBJ1-1; CDR3 length: 15; CDR3 protein: CASSGRGTANTEAFF
D gene: TRBD2; V gene: TRBV28; J gene: TRBJ2-5; CDR3 length: 14; CDR3 protein: CASRDGGATETQYF
D gene: -; V gene: TRBV19; J gene: TRBJ1-1; CDR3 length: 16; CDR3 protein: CASSIRVGSGEHEAFF
D gene: TRBD1; V gene: TRBV9; J gene: TRBJ2-1; CDR3 length: 16; CDR3 protein: CASSVNPGQGLNEQFF
D gene: TRBD2; V gene: TRBV7-2; J gene: TRBJ2-5; CDR3 length: 18; CDR3 protein: CASSPNPRAGGPSETQYF
D gene: -; V gene: TRBV6-6; J gene: TRBJ1-2; CDR3 length: 13; CDR3 protein: CASSYDQRQGYTF
D gene: -; V gene: TRBV5-1; J gene: TRBJ2-2; CDR3 length: 14; CDR3 protein: CASSFRWNTGELFF
D gene: TRBD1; V gene: TRBV5-1; J gene: TRBJ2-1; CDR3 length: 13; CDR3 protein: CASSLQGADEQFF
D gene: -; V gene: TRBV3-1/TRBV3-2; J gene: TRBJ2-5; CDR3 length: 12; CDR3 protein: CASSLSVETQYF
D gene: TRBD1; V gene: TRBV7-3; J gene: TRBJ2-1; CDR3 length: 15; CDR3 protein: CASSSTGDGYNEQFF
D gene: TRBD1; V gene: TRBV5-6; J gene: TRBJ1-1; CDR3 length: 18; CDR3 protein: CASSRGSRGRISRTEAFF
D gene: -; V gene: TRBV28; J gene: TRBJ2-3; CDR3 length: 12; CDR3 protein: CASSFRGDTQYF
D gene: -; V gene: TRBV5-1; J gene: TRBJ2-3; CDR3 length: 12; CDR3 protein: CASSLVADTQYF
D gene: TRBD1; V gene: TRBV7-8; J gene: TRBJ1-2; CDR3 length: 16; CDR3 protein: CASSPRTGGSNYGYTF
D gene: TRBD1; V gene: TRBV7-9; J gene: TRBJ1-1; CDR3 length: 15; CDR3 protein: CASSPQGVGNTEAFF
D gene: TRBD1; V gene: TRBV6-5; J gene: TRBJ1-1; CDR3 length: 14; CDR3 protein: CASAHRGRVTEAFF
D gene: TRBD1; V gene: TRBV7-3; J gene: TRBJ1-3; CDR3 length: 16; CDR3 protein: CASSTGQPSGGNTIYF
D gene: -; V gene: TRBV6-2/TRBV6-3; J gene: TRBJ2-2; CDR3 length: 16; CDR3 protein: CASSLYKGTHTGELFF
D gene: TRBD2; V gene: TRBV5-5; J gene: TRBJ2-1; CDR3 length: 12; CDR3 protein: CASSFSGGEQFF